The source of this T cell receptor beta chain is a study of blood T cells in healthy people across ages. This CDR3 contains 14 residues. Germline assignment: CDR1 SGHTA and CDR2 FQGTGA. A sample-barcoded 5' primer and a J-beta primer mix were used in a second PCR of roughly 7 to 11 cycles. TCRdb processed the 5' RACE reads anew with MiXCR; each CDR3 protein has one entry. The data hold 1.8 million or so distinct CDR3 sequences, with roughly 43% observed a single time. A minimum of 6 micrograms of total RNA was extracted per sample. The chain joins TRBV7-3 to TRBJ2-4; D is uncertain. The DNA end is more similar to TRBJ2-7, so the J call may be wrong. The sequence was collected from a human donor in good health. The specimen sequenced was blood. The CDR3 loop is CASSLSSTDHEQYF. CDR3 nucleotide sequence: TGTGCCAGCAGCCTGTCATCGACTGACCACGAGCAGTACTTC.